This T cell receptor beta chain was recovered during a study of T cells in Graves' hyperthyroidism and ophthalmopathy. The diagnostic basis comprised clinical symptoms, serum thyroxine and TRAb, thyroid ultrasound and orbital computed tomography. V was pared by 0 bases and J by 2 bases, with 9 bases between. This CDR3 comprises 14 residues. Germline V gene lookup returns CDR1 SGHRS and CDR2 YFSETQ. At least ten counts were recorded for this clonotype. Antigen unknown. Amplification yielded TCR beta CDR3 regions, with RNA transcripts as the source. With the HTBI primer set, the TCR CDR3 went through a first round of RT-PCR. TCRdb re-called the multiplex PCR reads through MiXCR, storing one row per CDR3 protein. The sample has over 250,000 distinct CDR3 sequences, less than 30% seen once. General study results and limits: Ophthalmopathy was identified by the model a median approximately 6.4 months ahead of onset.

This TCR was sampled from a man aged 40-49 years with Graves' hyperthyroidism that later progressed to Graves' ophthalmopathy. Sequencing was done on a sample of blood. This chain connects TRBV5-1 to TRBJ2-7; D gene uncertain. The CDR3 DNA reads as TGCGCCAGCAGCTTGGTATGGGCCGCCTACGAGCAGTACTTC. Protein product: CASSLVWAAYEQYF.